This T cell receptor (beta chain) was recovered during a study of identical twins. TCRdb reprocessed the 5' RACE reads with MiXCR, giving one entry per CDR3 protein. The sample lists around 1.7 million distinct CDR3 sequences; roughly 35% were seen once. Between the trimmed V and J ends, which lost 6 bases and 3 bases, there was a span of 13 bases. Germline V lookup: CDR1 DFQATT, CDR2 SNEGSKA (reference sequence). The CDR3 extends over 13 amino acids. The V call is TRBV20-1, the J call TRBJ2-3; D is perhaps TRBD1 or TRBD2 (5 bases each). The source material was cord blood. The receptor was derived from a newborn girl in good health. In nucleotides, the CDR3 is TGCAGTGCAATCGGGACCCAAACAGATACGCAGTATTTT. Its translation is CSAIGTQTDTQYF.